A selection of T cell receptor beta chains follows, all from one sample in a study of shared clonotypes between healthy human individuals. Some clones are missing from TCRdb's copy, which holds only in-frame ones; the method was immunoSEQ multiplex PCR. Here the sample spans roughly 890,000 clones, around 92% being singletons. Sequencing used naive CD8+ T cells sorted from blood. These TCRs come from a man in his thirties or forties in good health. The CDR3 runs from the conserved cysteine through the conserved F or W. D genes are given only for firm matches. The size field is filled for only some rows; it gives once, few, many or a size class.

D gene,V gene,clone size,J gene,CDR3 protein,CDR3 DNA
NA,TRBV27,NA,TRBJ2-2,CASRPGGLINTGELFF,TGTGCCAGCAGACCTGGAGGACTCATAAACACCGGGGAGCTGTTTTTT
NA,TRBV27,NA,TRBJ2-1,CASSFNWGAEYNEQFF,TGTGCCAGCAGTTTCAATTGGGGCGCGGAGTACAATGAGCAGTTCTTC
TRBD2,TRBV28,NA,TRBJ2-2,CASSFREGHGELFF,TGTGCCAGCAGTTTTCGGGAGGGTCACGGGGAGCTGTTTTTT
NA,TRBV29-1,NA,TRBJ1-1,CSVVGRGRVGTEAFF,TGCAGCGTTGTAGGCAGGGGTAGAGTTGGCACTGAAGCTTTCTTT
NA,TRBV5-6,NA,TRBJ2-5,CASSLGGGGLQETQYF,TGTGCCAGCAGCTTGGGGGGCGGAGGGCTCCAAGAGACCCAGTACTTC
TRBD1,TRBV11-2,few,TRBJ1-5,CASSPTGTGRNQPQHF,TGTGCCAGCAGCCCGACCGGGACAGGCCGTAATCAGCCCCAGCATTTT
TRBD1,TRBV18,NA,TRBJ2-1,CASSPPTGVNEQFF,TGTGCCAGCTCACCACCGACAGGGGTTAATGAGCAGTTCTTC
NA,TRBV7-6,NA,TRBJ2-1,CASSTGVADEQFF,TGTGCCAGCAGCACGGGAGTCGCCGATGAGCAGTTCTTC
NA,TRBV15,NA,TRBJ2-7,CATSRGSGTSSYEQYF,TGTGCCACCAGCAGAGGTTCGGGGACGAGCTCCTACGAGCAGTACTTC
NA,TRBV9,NA,TRBJ2-5,CASSVDGLGGETQYF,TGTGCCAGCAGCGTAGATGGGTTAGGGGGAGAGACCCAGTACTTC
NA,TRBV6-5,NA,TRBJ2-5,CASSYERGSEETQYF,TGTGCCAGCAGTTACGAACGGGGATCGGAAGAGACCCAGTACTTC
NA,TRBV11-2,NA,TRBJ2-7,CASSLFSGRTYEQYF,TGTGCCAGCAGCTTATTTTCAGGTAGGACCTACGAGCAGTACTTC
TRBD1,TRBV9,once,TRBJ1-4,CASSVGNSGQGEKLFF,TGTGCCAGCAGCGTAGGTAACTCAGGACAGGGGGAAAAACTGTTTTTT
NA,TRBV10-2,NA,TRBJ1-2,CASSENDGQPRDGYTF,TGCGCCAGCAGTGAAAATGATGGACAGCCGAGGGATGGCTACACCTTC
TRBD1,TRBV5-1,NA,TRBJ1-4,CASSLLTGANEKLFF,TGCGCCAGCAGCTTATTAACAGGGGCTAATGAAAAACTGTTTTTT
NA,TRBV11-2,NA,TRBJ1-1,CASSLAQQNTEAFF,TGTGCCAGCAGCTTAGCACAGCAGAACACTGAAGCTTTCTTT
NA,TRBV7-9,NA,TRBJ2-7,CASSLVSTGYFYEQYF,TGTGCCAGCAGCTTAGTTAGCACAGGGTATTTCTACGAGCAGTACTTC
TRBD1,TRBV29-1,NA,TRBJ2-2,CSVVTGENTGELFF,TGCAGCGTTGTGACAGGGGAGAACACCGGGGAGCTGTTTTTT
NA,TRBV29-1,NA,TRBJ2-7,CSAVLLADEQYF,TGCAGCGCCGTACTACTAGCTGACGAGCAGTACTTC
TRBD1,TRBV5-1,once,TRBJ2-7,CASSSDRGHPYEQYF,TGCGCCAGCAGCTCGGACAGGGGTCATCCCTACGAGCAGTACTTC
NA,TRBV12-5,NA,TRBJ2-3,CASGLAVSTDTQYF,TGTGCTAGTGGGTTAGCTGTATCCACAGATACGCAGTATTTT
NA,TRBV7-8,NA,TRBJ1-5,CASSLEDQVNQPQHF,TGTGCCAGCAGCTTAGAAGATCAGGTCAATCAGCCCCAGCATTTT
NA,TRBV5-4,many,TRBJ1-1,CASSLDGQLEAFF,TGTGCCAGCAGCTTGGACGGACAGCTAGAAGCTTTCTTT
NA,TRBV2,few,TRBJ1-2,CASSDPGDPANYGYTF,TGTGCCAGCAGTGATCCAGGGGACCCAGCTAACTATGGCTACACCTTC
TRBD1,TRBV9,NA,TRBJ2-1,CASSEGQGAVDEQFF,TGTGCCAGCAGCGAGGGACAGGGGGCAGTCGATGAGCAGTTCTTC
NA,TRBV21-1,few,TRBJ1-1,CASSNPQRGNTEAFF,TGTGCCAGCAGCAACCCCCAGAGGGGAAACACTGAAGCTTTCTTT
NA,TRBV7-9,few,TRBJ1-5,CASSGLNQPQHF,TGTGCCAGCAGCGGACTCAATCAGCCCCAGCATTTT
NA,TRBV5-1,NA,TRBJ1-3,CASSPLEAAGNTIYF,TGCGCCAGCAGCCCCTTGGAGGCGGCTGGAAACACCATATATTTT
TRBD2,TRBV14,NA,TRBJ2-3,CASSQGTSEGDTQYF,TGTGCCAGCAGCCAAGGTACTAGCGAGGGAGATACGCAGTATTTT
NA,TRBV5-8,once,TRBJ2-7,CASSYEQYF,TGTGCCAGCAGCTACGAGCAGTACTTC
NA,TRBV7-9,NA,TRBJ2-2,CASSLTLAFDTGELFF,TGTGCCAGCAGCTTAACTCTAGCGTTCGACACCGGGGAGCTGTTTTTT
TRBD2,TRBV7-9,NA,TRBJ2-3,CASSRDYTGDTQYF,TGTGCCAGCAGCCGGGACTATACGGGAGATACGCAGTATTTT
NA,TRBV7-2,NA,TRBJ2-7,CASSLVPGFEQYF,TGTGCCAGCAGCTTAGTGCCTGGGTTCGAGCAGTACTTC
TRBD1,TRBV7-2,once,TRBJ2-7,CASSLTTGVGYEQYF,TGTGCCAGCAGCTTAACGACAGGGGTTGGCTACGAGCAGTACTTC
NA,TRBV6-6,NA,TRBJ1-2,CASSYSNVNYGYTF,TGTGCCAGCAGTTACTCTAACGTTAACTATGGCTACACCTTC
NA,TRBV27,NA,TRBJ2-1,CASSLEYSYNEQFF,TGTGCCAGCAGTTTAGAATACTCCTACAATGAGCAGTTCTTC
NA,TRBV11-1,NA,TRBJ2-1,CASSLEFGEKGNEQFF,TGTGCCAGCAGCTTAGAGTTCGGGGAGAAAGGCAATGAGCAGTTCTTC
NA,TRBV10-3,NA,TRBJ2-5,CAISEPTETQYF,TGTGCCATCAGTGAGCCGACCGAGACCCAGTACTTC
NA,TRBV27,once,TRBJ2-7,CASSLSSGSYEQYF,TGTGCCAGCAGTTTATCGAGTGGCAGCTACGAGCAGTACTTC
TRBD1,TRBV5-6,NA,TRBJ1-5,CASSAGTGNQPQHF,TGTGCCAGCAGCGCCGGGACAGGGAATCAGCCCCAGCATTTT
NA,TRBV11-2,NA,TRBJ2-6,CASSLEAQIGLGANVLTF,TGTGCCAGCAGCCTAGAGGCACAAATTGGTCTTGGGGCCAACGTCCTGACTTTC
TRBD2,TRBV13,NA,TRBJ2-2,CASSGLAFTGELFF,TGTGCCAGCAGCGGACTAGCTTTCACCGGGGAGCTGTTTTTT
TRBD2,TRBV9,NA,TRBJ2-7,CASSVEASGRALCEQYF,TGTGCCAGCAGCGTAGAAGCTAGCGGGAGGGCCTTGTGCGAGCAGTACTTC
TRBD1,TRBV30,NA,TRBJ2-2,CAINPTGKKAGELFF,TGTGCCATAAACCCGACAGGGAAAAAGGCCGGGGAGCTGTTTTTT
TRBD2,TRBV28,NA,TRBJ2-3,CASSPNHLLAGSTDTQYF,TGTGCCAGCAGTCCAAACCACCTCCTAGCGGGGAGCACAGATACGCAGTATTTT
NA,TRBV28,NA,TRBJ2-7,CASSLRFTAQMEARVSYEQYF,TGTGCCAGCAGTTTAAGGTTCACAGCCCAAATGGAGGCTAGGGTCTCCTACGAGCAGTACTTC
NA,TRBV4-1,NA,TRBJ2-1,CASSQGLVGEQFF,TGCGCCAGCAGCCAAGGGCTGGTCGGGGAGCAGTTCTTC